The present T cell receptor (beta chain) was sequenced within a study of monozygotic twins with inflammatory bowel disease. TCRdb re-called the 5' RACE reads and shows each CDR3 protein once, DNA omitted. The sample totals about 380,000 distinct CDR3 sequences; its top ten clones hold around 2.6%. The sequencing input was blood. The sequence derives from a human donor with ulcerative colitis or Crohn's disease, or a healthy co-twin of an affected twin (not recorded which).

The CDR3 is CSARGRDRNTGELFF. The rearrangement joins TRBV20-1 to TRBJ2-2; TCRdb's D call of TRBD1 is untestable without DNA. The CDR3 length is 15 residues. Germline assignment: CDR1 DFQATT and CDR2 SNEGSKA (reference sequence).